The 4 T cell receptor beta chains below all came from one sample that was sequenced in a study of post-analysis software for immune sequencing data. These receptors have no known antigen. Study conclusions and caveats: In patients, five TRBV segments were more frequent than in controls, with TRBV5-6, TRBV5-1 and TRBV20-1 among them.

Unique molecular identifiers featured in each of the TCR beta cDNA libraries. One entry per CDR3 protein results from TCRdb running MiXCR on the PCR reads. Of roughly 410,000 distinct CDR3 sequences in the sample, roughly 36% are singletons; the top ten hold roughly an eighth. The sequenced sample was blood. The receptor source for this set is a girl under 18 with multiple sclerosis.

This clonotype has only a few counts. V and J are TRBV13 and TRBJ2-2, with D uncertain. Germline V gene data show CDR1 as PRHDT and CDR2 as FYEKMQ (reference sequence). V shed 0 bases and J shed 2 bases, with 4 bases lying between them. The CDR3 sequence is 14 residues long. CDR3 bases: TGTGCCAGCAGCTTAGGAAGAAACACCGGGGAGCTGTTTTTT. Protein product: CASSLGRNTGELFF.

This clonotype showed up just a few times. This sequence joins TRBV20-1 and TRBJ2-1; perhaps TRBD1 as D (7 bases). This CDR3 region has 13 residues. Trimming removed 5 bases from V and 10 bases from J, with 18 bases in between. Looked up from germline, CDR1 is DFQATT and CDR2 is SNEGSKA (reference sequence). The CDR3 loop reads CSAGRDSALEQFF. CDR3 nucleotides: TGCAGTGCTGGGCGGGACAGCGCCCTCGAGCAGTTCTTC.

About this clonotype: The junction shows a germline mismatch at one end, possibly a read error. The CDR3 loop is CASMGETYYNEPFF. The CDR3 DNA is TGTGCCAGCATGGGGGAGACTTATTACAATGAGCCGTTCTTC. The genes are TRBV2 and TRBJ2-1; D may be TRBD1 or TRBD2 (5 bases each). Germline-derived CDR1 and CDR2 are SNHLY and FYNNEI. This CDR3 is built from 14 residues.

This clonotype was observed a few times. The CDR3 here is CASSQSRGEQYF. In nucleotides, the CDR3 is TGTGCCAGCAGCCAAAGTAGGGGAGAGCAGTACTTC. This chain links TRBV3-1 with TRBJ2-7, with a tentative D call TRBD1 (5 bases). The CDR3 spans 12 residues. The germline V and J ends were trimmed by 2 bases and 7 bases, with 9 bases remaining between them. Germline V gene data show CDR1 as LGHDT and CDR2 as YNNKEL (reference sequence).